These 3 T cell receptor beta chains share one sample of origin, sequenced in a study of blood T cell repertoires in COVID-19. Produced via immunoSEQ multiplex PCR; TCRdb's table is partial and in-frame only. In the table there are about 120,000 clones, roughly 90% of which are singletons. Sequenced sample: peripheral blood. These receptors were obtained from a man in his forties with acute or convalescent COVID-19.

The chain employs TRBV18 and TRBJ1-1; 7 nucleotides align to TRBD1. The CDR3 spans 17 residues. Trimming removed 6 bases from V and 0 bases from J; junction bases left unmatched: 13. Germline V gene lookup returns CDR1 KGHSH and CDR2 LQKENI. CDR3 DNA: TGTGCCAGCTCGCCTACGGGACAGCCTAACATGAACACTGAAGCTTTCTTT. This translates into CASSPTGQPNMNTEAFF.

This clone was counted between two and nine times. The gene calls are TRBV4-2 and TRBJ1-2; 7 nucleotides align to TRBD1. The germline V gene encodes CDR1 LGHNA and CDR2 YNFKEQ. V shed 1 base, J shed 3 bases, and the junction held 2 bases outside the gene matches. The CDR3 contains 14 residues. The CDR3 spells CASSQGDRDYGYTF. The DNA for the CDR3 is TGTGCCAGCAGCCAAGGGGACAGAGACTATGGCTACACCTTC.

The chain has TRBV19 and TRBJ2-3; TRBD2 aligns across 10 bases. Germline CDR1 reads LNHDA; CDR2 reads SQIVND (reference sequence). With V trimmed by 5 bases and J by 1 base, 6 bases remained unmatched. There are 16 residues in the CDR3. The DNA of the CDR3 is TGTGCCAGTAGTGTCCGGACTAGCGGAGGCACAGATACGCAGTATTTT. Translation gives CASSVRTSGGTDTQYF.